Listed below are T cell receptor beta chains from one sample, sequenced in a study of T cell responses to AZD1222 COVID-19 vaccine. Data came from immunoSEQ multiplex PCR; TCRdb stores just in-frame clones and leaves some out. The sample shows more than 95,000 clones, roughly 90% of them seen only once. The sequenced sample was peripheral blood, obtained on day 0 of AZD1222 vaccination. These receptors were collected from an adult in good health. The CDR3 runs from the conserved cysteine through the conserved F or W. The order of the fields is J gene, V gene, D gene, CDR3 DNA, CDR3 protein. D genes are given only for firm matches.

>TRBJ1-1|TRBV18|.
TGTGCCAGCTCACCAGGATCAGGGGATGGCACTGAAGCTTTCTTT
CASSPGSGDGTEAFF
>TRBJ2-2|TRBV6-5|.
TGTGCCAGCAGTTATCAGGGCGAACATGACGGGGAGCTGTTTTTT
CASSYQGEHDGELFF
>TRBJ2-2|TRBV2|.
TGTGCCAGCAGTGAATTGGGTCTGGACACCGGGGAGCTGTTTTTT
CASSELGLDTGELFF
>TRBJ2-1|TRBV4-1|TRBD2
TGCGCCAGCAGCCAAGATGGGGCTAGCGGGAGATTTTTCGATGAGCAGTTCTTC
CASSQDGASGRFFDEQFF
>TRBJ1-5|TRBV24-1|TRBD1
TGTGCCACCAGTGATCCGGGACAGAATCAGCCCCAGCATTTT
CATSDPGQNQPQHF
>TRBJ1-4|TRBV5-6|.
TGTGCCAGCAGCTTGGTTAGCGAAAAACTGTTTTTT
CASSLVSEKLFF
>TRBJ1-2|TRBV11-2|TRBD1
TGTGCCAGCAGCTTCCAAATACTCGGGACAGGGTCCTATGGCTACACCTTC
CASSFQILGTGSYGYTF
>TRBJ2-7|TRBV7-2|TRBD1
TGTGCCAGCAGCTTGGACAGGGCCCACGAGCAGTACTTC
CASSLDRAHEQYF
>TRBJ1-2|TRBV19|.
TGTGCCAGTAGGGCCGGGGGGGGCAATGGCTACACCTTC
CASRAGGGNGYTF
>TRBJ2-1|TRBV7-9|.
TGTGCCAGCAGCTCCGCGGGGAAGAGCTCCTACAATGAGCAGTTCTTC
CASSSAGKSSYNEQFF
>TRBJ2-7|TRBV12-3/TRBV12-4|.
TGTGCCAGCAGTTTAGGGGTTCGGGGAAAGCAGTACTTC
CASSLGVRGKQYF
>TRBJ2-1|TRBV29-1|.
TGCAGCGCCCCTCAGGGGAGCTCCTACAATGAGCAGTTCTTC
CSAPQGSSYNEQFF
>TRBJ1-1|TRBV2|.
TGTGCCAGCAGTGAACTGGTTAACACTGAAGCTTTCTTT
CASSELVNTEAFF
>TRBJ2-1|TRBV27|TRBD2
TGTGCCAGCAGTCTAGCGGGAGGGTCCTACAATGAGCAGTTCTTC
CASSLAGGSYNEQFF
>TRBJ2-7|TRBV7-2|.
TGTGCCAGCAGCCCGCAGGGACCCTACGAGCAGTACTTC
CASSPQGPYEQYF
>TRBJ1-2|TRBV28|.
TGTGCCAGCAGTTCCAAGGATCGGGGCTACACCTTC
CASSSKDRGYTF
>TRBJ2-7|TRBV19|TRBD1
TGTGCCAGTAGTATCTGGGACAGGGGGCGCGTGGAGTCCTACGAGCAGTACTTC
CASSIWDRGRVESYEQYF
>TRBJ2-7|TRBV6-2/TRBV6-3|.
TGTGCCAGCAGTTACTCTGAGGATTTGGGAGCCGGGGAGCAGTACTTC
CASSYSEDLGAGEQYF
>TRBJ2-2|TRBV9|TRBD1
TGTGCCAGCAGCGGATTACAGGGGGACAACACCGGGGAGCTGTTTTTT
CASSGLQGDNTGELFF
>TRBJ1-2|TRBV7-9|.
TGTGCCAGCAACTTAGATACGTATGGCTACACCTTC
CASNLDTYGYTF
>TRBJ2-7|TRBV3-1/TRBV3-2|.
TGTGCCAGCAGCCAAGTTTGGAAAAGCGAGCAGTACTTC
CASSQVWKSEQYF
>TRBJ2-7|TRBV30|TRBD1
TGTGCCTGGAGTGCCGGGACAGGGTCCTACGAGCAGTACTTC
CAWSAGTGSYEQYF
>TRBJ1-2|TRBV7-8|.
TGTGCCAGCACCCGGGGGCCTAACTATGGCTACACCTTC
CASTRGPNYGYTF
>TRBJ2-7|TRBV28|.
TGTGCCAGCACCTCGACGGATTTCGTAACCTACGAGCAGTACTTC
CASTSTDFVTYEQYF
>TRBJ2-3|TRBV10-1|.
TGCGCCAGCAGTGAGGCCCAGCCCCCCACAGATACGCAGTATTTT
CASSEAQPPTDTQYF
>TRBJ2-7|TRBV5-5|.
TGTGCCAGCAGCCCCGTCCTCGGCGGGGTGGCTTACGAGCAGTACTTC
CASSPVLGGVAYEQYF
>TRBJ1-1|TRBV7-9|.
TGTGCCAGCAGCTTAGCGGCGGGCAGCGGCACTGAAGCTTTCTTT
CASSLAAGSGTEAFF
>TRBJ2-3|TRBV29-1|TRBD2
TGCAGCGTTATGGAGGGGACTAGCGGCACAGATACGCAGTATTTT
CSVMEGTSGTDTQYF
>TRBJ2-1|TRBV24-1|TRBD2
TGTGCCACCAAAACGAGCGGGAGTCGGGGAAATGAGCAGTTCTTC
CATKTSGSRGNEQFF
>TRBJ2-7|TRBV28|TRBD1
TGTGCCAGCAGGGGACAGGGATCCTACGAGCAGTACTTC
CASRGQGSYEQYF